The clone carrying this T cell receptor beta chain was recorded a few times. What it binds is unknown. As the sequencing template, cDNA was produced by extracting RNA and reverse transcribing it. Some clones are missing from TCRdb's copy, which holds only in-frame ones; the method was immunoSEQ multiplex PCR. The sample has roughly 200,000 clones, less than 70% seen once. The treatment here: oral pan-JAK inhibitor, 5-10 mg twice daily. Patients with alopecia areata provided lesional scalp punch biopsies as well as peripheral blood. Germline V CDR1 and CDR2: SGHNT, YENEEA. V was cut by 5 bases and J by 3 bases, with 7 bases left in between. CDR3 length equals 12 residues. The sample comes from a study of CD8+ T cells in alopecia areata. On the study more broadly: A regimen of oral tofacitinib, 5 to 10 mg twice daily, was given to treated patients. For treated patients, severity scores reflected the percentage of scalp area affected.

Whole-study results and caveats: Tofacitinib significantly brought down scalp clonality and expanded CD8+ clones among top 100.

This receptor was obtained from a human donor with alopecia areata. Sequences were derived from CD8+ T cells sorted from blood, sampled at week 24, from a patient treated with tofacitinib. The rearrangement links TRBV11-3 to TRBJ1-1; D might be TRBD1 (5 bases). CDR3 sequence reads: CASSEGHTEAFF. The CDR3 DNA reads TGTGCCAGCAGCGAGGGGCACACTGAAGCTTTCTTT.